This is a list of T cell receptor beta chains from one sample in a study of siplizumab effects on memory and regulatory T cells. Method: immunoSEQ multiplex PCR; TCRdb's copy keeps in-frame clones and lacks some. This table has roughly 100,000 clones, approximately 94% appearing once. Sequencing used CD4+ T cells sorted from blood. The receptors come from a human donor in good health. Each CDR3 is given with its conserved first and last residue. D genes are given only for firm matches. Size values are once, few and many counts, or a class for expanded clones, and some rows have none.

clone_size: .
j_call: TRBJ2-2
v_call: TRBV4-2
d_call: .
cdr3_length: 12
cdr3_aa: CASSQVVGELFF
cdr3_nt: TGTGCCAGCAGCCAAGTCGTGGGGGAGCTGTTTTTT

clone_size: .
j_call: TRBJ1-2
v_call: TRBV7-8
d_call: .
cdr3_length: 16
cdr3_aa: CASSLGPPRANYGYTF
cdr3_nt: TGTGCCAGCAGCTTAGGTCCGCCTAGGGCTAACTATGGCTACACCTTC

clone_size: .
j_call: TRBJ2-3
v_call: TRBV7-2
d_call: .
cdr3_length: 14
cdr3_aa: CASSFQPSTDTQYF
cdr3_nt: TGTGCCAGCAGCTTCCAGCCGAGCACAGATACGCAGTATTTT

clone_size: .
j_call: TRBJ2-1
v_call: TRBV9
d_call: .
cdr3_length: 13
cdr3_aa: CASTEHAGDEQFF
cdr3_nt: TGTGCCAGCACCGAACACGCTGGGGATGAGCAGTTCTTC

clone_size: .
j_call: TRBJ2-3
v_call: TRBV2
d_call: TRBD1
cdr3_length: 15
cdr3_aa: CASSNRGSSTDTQYF
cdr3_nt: TGTGCCAGCAGTAACAGGGGATCAAGCACAGATACGCAGTATTTT

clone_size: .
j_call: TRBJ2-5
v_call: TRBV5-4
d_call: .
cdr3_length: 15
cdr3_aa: CASSFGQGGRETQYF
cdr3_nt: TGTGCCAGCAGCTTCGGACAGGGCGGGAGGGAGACCCAGTACTTC

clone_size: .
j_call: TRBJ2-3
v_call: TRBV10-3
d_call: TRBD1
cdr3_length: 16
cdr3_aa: CAIRADRGGGTDTQYF
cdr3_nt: TGTGCCATCAGGGCTGACAGGGGCGGGGGCACAGATACGCAGTATTTT

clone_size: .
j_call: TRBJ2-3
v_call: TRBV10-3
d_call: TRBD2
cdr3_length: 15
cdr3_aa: CAISSSGGATDTQYF
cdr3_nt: TGTGCCATCAGTTCGAGCGGGGGGGCAACGGATACGCAGTATTTT

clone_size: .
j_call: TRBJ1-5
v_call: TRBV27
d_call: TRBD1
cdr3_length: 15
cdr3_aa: CASSRQGLTNQPQHF
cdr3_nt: TGTGCCAGCAGTCGACAGGGGCTTACCAATCAGCCCCAGCATTTT

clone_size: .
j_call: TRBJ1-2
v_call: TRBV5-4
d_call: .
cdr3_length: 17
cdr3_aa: CASSLGGQRSGGAGYTF
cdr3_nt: TGCGCCAGCAGCTTGGGTGGACAGCGGAGCGGTGGTGCTGGCTACACCTTC

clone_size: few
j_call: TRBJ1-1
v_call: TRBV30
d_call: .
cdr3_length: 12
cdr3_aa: CAWSRKNTEAFF
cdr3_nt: TGTGCCTGGAGTCGAAAAAACACTGAAGCTTTCTTT

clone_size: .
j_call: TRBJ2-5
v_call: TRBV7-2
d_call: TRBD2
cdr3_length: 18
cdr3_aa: CASSSPAGVSGGQETQYF
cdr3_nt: TGTGCCAGCAGCTCGCCAGCGGGGGTGTCCGGCGGGCAAGAGACCCAGTACTTC

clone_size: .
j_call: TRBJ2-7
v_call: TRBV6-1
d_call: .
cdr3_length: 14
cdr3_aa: CASRPVSSSYEQYF
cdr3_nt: TGTGCCAGCAGGCCGGTCTCAAGCTCCTACGAGCAGTACTTC

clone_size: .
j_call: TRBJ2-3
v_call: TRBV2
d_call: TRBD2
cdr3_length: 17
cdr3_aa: CASSEARTSVNTDTQYF
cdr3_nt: TGTGCCAGCAGTGAAGCGAGGACTAGCGTAAACACAGATACGCAGTATTTT

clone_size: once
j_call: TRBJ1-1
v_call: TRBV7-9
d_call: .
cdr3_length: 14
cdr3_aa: CASSAHDADTEAFF
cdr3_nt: TGTGCCAGCAGCGCTCACGACGCGGACACTGAAGCTTTCTTT

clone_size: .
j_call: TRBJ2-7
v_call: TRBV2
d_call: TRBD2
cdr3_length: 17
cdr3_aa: CASSGPNLAGGPYEQYF
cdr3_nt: TGTGCCAGCAGTGGCCCCAATCTAGCGGGAGGGCCGTACGAGCAGTACTTC

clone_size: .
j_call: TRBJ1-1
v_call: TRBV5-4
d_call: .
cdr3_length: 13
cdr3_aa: CASSLVGVTEAFF
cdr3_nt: TGTGCCAGCAGCTTGGTGGGGGTCACTGAAGCTTTCTTT

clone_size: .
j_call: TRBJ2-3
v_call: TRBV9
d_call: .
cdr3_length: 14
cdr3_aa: CASSSSGGTDTQYF
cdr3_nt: TGTGCCAGCAGCTCCTCAGGGGGCACAGATACGCAGTATTTT

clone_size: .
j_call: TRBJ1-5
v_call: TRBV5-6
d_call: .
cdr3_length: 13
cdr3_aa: CASSPGGNQPQHF
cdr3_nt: TGTGCCAGCAGCCCCGGCGGAAATCAGCCCCAGCATTTT

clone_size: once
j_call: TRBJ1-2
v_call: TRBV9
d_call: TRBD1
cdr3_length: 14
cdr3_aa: CASSAWTGGQGYTF
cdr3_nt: TGTGCCAGCAGCGCCTGGACAGGGGGCCAGGGCTACACCTTC

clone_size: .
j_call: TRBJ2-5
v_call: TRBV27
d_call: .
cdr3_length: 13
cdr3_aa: CASSSGTAGTQYF
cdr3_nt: TGTGCCAGCAGTTCTGGGACAGCGGGGACCCAGTACTTC

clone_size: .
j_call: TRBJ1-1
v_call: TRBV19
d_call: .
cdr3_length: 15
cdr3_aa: CASSIFGAANTEAFF
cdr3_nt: TGTGCCAGTAGTATTTTTGGGGCGGCGAACACTGAAGCTTTCTTT

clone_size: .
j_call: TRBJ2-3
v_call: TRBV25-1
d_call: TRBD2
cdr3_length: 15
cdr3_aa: CASSAVAGDADTQYF
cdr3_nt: TGTGCCAGCAGTGCAGTAGCGGGAGACGCAGATACGCAGTATTTT

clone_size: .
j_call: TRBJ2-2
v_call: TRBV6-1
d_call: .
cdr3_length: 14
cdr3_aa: CASRQDFYTGELFF
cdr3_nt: TGTGCCAGCAGGCAGGACTTCTACACCGGGGAGCTGTTTTTT

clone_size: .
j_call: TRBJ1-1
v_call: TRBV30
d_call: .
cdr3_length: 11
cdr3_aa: CAWGGDTEAFF
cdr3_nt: TGTGCCTGGGGGGGCGACACTGAAGCTTTCTTT

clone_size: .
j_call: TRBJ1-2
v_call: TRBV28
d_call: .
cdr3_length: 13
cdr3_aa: CASSLFSIPGYTF
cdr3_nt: TGTGCCAGCAGTTTATTCTCTATACCCGGCTACACCTTC